Below are 4 T cell receptor beta chains sequenced from a single sample in a study of identical twins' blood T cells. TCRdb independently ran MiXCR on the 5' RACE reads; one entry per CDR3 protein. The sample records a few hundred thousand distinct CDR3 sequences, 28% being singletons. Sequenced material: PBMCs. Source of these receptors: a woman aged 18-49 years in good health.

This sequence joins TRBV3-1 and TRBJ2-2; 10 bases are a match to TRBD2. The germline gives CDR1 LGHDT, CDR2 YNNKEL (reference sequence). The CDR3 consists of 16 residues. Unmatched junction bases numbered 3, after V lost 0 bases and J lost 5 bases. This CDR3 is CASSQEGSGRTGELFF. CDR3 nucleotides: TGTGCCAGCAGCCAAGAGGGTAGCGGGAGGACCGGGGAGCTGTTTTTT.

This clonotype was detected a few times. The gene calls are TRBV5-1 and TRBJ1-1; D is unresolved. The V gene lost 0 bases and the J gene lost 7 bases, with 16 bases spanning the gap. The CDR3 length is 15 residues. Germline CDR1 is SGHRS and CDR2 is YFSETQ. The CDR3 reads CASSLVAASGREAFF. CDR3 nucleotide sequence: TGCGCCAGCAGCTTGGTCGCGGCGTCCGGCCGTGAAGCTTTCTTT.

This clonotype was recorded a few times. This CDR3 reads CASSYRGSNQPQHF. The CDR3 nucleotides read TGTGCCAGTAGTTACAGGGGAAGCAATCAGCCCCAGCATTTT. V gene TRBV19 combines with J gene TRBJ1-5; 7 bases line up with TRBD1. The CDR3 runs to 14 residues. Losses at the gene ends were 5 bases for V and 1 base for J; bases not matched to a gene: 2. The germline gives CDR1 LNHDA, CDR2 SQIVND (reference sequence).

V is TRBV6-6 and J is TRBJ2-4; TRBD2 is a possible D gene (5 bases). This CDR3 contains 16 residues. V shed 5 bases and J shed 1 base, with 15 bases lying between them. Germline CDR1 and CDR2: MNHNY and SVGAGI (reference sequence). The CDR3: CASSLRPGEAKNIQYF. The CDR3 DNA follows: TGTGCCAGCAGTCTGCGGCCCGGGGAGGCCAAAAACATTCAGTACTTC.